This T cell receptor (beta chain) was documented in a study of human T cells and chemical hapten exposure. Study-wide context: Patients, largely female, had alopecia areata, totalis or universalis.

This clonotype was seen ten or more times. Its matching antigen is unknown. The library gave individual cDNA molecules unique molecular identifiers. Per the original data handling: Sampled TCR counts reached a median of around 89,000 per sample, with values ranging from roughly 23,224 to 690,600. TCRdb re-called the RACE reads through MiXCR, storing one row per CDR3 protein. The authors' filters were not applied to this entry. The table has around 100,000 distinct CDR3 sequences, approximately 10% seen once; the top ten hold under 4.5%. The germline gives CDR1 LNHDA, CDR2 SQIVND (reference sequence). V shed 6 bases and J shed 8 bases, with 11 bases lying between them. The CDR3 is made up of 12 amino acids. The time point is: patch test 1, 2 weeks after DPC sensitization. Treatment meaning: therapeutic diphenylcyclopropenone sensitization with weekly scalp DPC. General study points: Counts of TCRs above 1 in 1000 frequency stayed unchanged with DPC sensitization.

The input for sequencing was whole blood, taken in connection with sensitization to the hapten diphenylcyclopropenone (DPC). The chain recombines TRBV19 with TRBJ2-1; a weak D match, TRBD1 (6 bases). This TCR was sampled from a woman in her forties with alopecia areata. Some clones in this sample may be carry-over from other donors' samples. This CDR3 reads CASRYRADEQFF. The CDR3 nucleotides are TGTGCCAGTAGGTACAGGGCCGATGAGCAGTTCTTC.